This entry is about one T cell receptor beta chain. This record belongs to a study of blood T cell repertoires in COVID-19. Study context: Sites in the United States, Italy and Spain provided acute and convalescent COVID-19 samples. PBMCs, B-cell-depleted T cells, or T cells were the source of the cDNA or gDNA that made up the material.

How the authors handled the data: The assay estimated nucleated cells by amplifying reference gene primers. TCRdb's copy holds only in-frame clones and misses some; the assay was immunoSEQ multiplex PCR. D and trimming come from the DNA, and the V and J calls and clone size come from that table. The profile covers around 190,000 clones, with roughly 84% appearing a single time and 13% taken by the ten largest. The receptor comes from a human donor in a cohort sampled during active COVID-19. Sequenced sample: peripheral blood.

CDR3 DNA: TGTGCCAGTAGTATAGCCCCCGGGACAGGGGACGCTTTCTTT. Its translation is CASSIAPGTGDAFF. The chain couples TRBV19 to TRBJ1-1; 10 positions agree with TRBD1. The V segment lost 1 base and the J segment 11 bases; nucleotides outside the gene matches: 7. Germline-derived CDR1 and CDR2 are LNHDA and SQIVND (reference sequence). The CDR3 is made up of 14 amino acids. Full variable domain (outside the CDR3, taken from reference TRBV19 and TRBJ1-1): DGGITQSPKYLFRKEGQNVTLSCEQNLNHDAMYWYRQDPGQGLRLIYYSQIVNDFQKGDIAEGYSVSREKKESFPLTVTSAQKNPTAFYLCASSIAPGTGDAFFGQGTRLTVV.